The subject of this entry is one T cell receptor beta chain. The sample is drawn from a study of blood T cell repertoires in COVID-19. Study information: The origin of the acute and convalescent COVID-19 samples was the United States, Italy and Spain. Sample material is recorded as cDNA or gDNA derived from T cells, B-cell-depleted T cells, or PBMCs.

Germline loops: CDR1 SGHVS, CDR2 FNYEAQ. J gave up 7 bases and V 5 bases, and 14 bases lay outside the gene matches. The CDR3 sequence is 18 residues long. The authors' processing: For nucleated cells, counts were estimated from reference gene primer amplification. Sequencing was performed with immunoSEQ multiplex PCR; in TCRdb, only in-frame clones are kept and a portion is missing. The DNA gave D and trimming, while V, J and clone size come from that table. Altogether around 250,000 clones are present, around nine tenths being singletons, with the ten largest covering approximately 9.7%. Specimen: peripheral blood. The chain carries TRBV7-6 and TRBJ2-2; 12 positions match TRBD2. The receptor's source is a man in his forties or fifties with active or convalescent COVID-19. DNA of the CDR3: TGTGCCAGCAGCCCATACCCGACTAGCGGGGGAGGGGGCGGGGAGCTGTTTTTT. Its translation: CASSPYPTSGGGGGELFF. The whole variable domain, filled in from reference TRBV7-6 and TRBJ2-2, reads GAGVSQSPRYKVTKRGQDVALRCDPISGHVSLYWYRQALGQGPEFLTYFNYEAQQDKSGLPNDRFSAERPEGSISTLTIQRTEQRDSAMYRCASSPYPTSGGGGGELFFGEGSRLTVL.